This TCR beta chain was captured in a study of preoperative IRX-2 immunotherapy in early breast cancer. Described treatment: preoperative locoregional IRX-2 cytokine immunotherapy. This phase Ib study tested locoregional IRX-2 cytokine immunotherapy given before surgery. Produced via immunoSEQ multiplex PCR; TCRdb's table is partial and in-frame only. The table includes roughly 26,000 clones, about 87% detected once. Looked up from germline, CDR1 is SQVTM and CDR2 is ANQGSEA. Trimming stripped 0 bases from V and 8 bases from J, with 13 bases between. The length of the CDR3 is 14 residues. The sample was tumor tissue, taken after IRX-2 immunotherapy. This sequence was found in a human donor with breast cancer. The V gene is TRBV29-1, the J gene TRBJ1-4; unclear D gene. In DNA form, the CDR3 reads TGCAGCGTTGAAGACGTACGTTTACCAGAAAAACTGTTTTTT. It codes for CSVEDVRLPEKLFF.